Presented here are 13 T cell receptor beta chains from one specimen sequenced in a study of cytomegalovirus exposure and HLA in healthy donors. This PCR relied on a set of 60 Vbeta primers and 13 Jbeta primers. TCRdb's copy holds only in-frame clones and misses some; the assay was immunoSEQ multiplex PCR. The sample yields over 150,000 clones, over 70% seen once. Sequencing was done on a sample of PBMCs. The source of these receptors is a man aged 25 to 45 in good health and CMV-seronegative.

The genes are TRBV11-2 and TRBJ2-3; 12 nucleotides agree with TRBD2. The CDR3 length is 16 residues. V was pared by 5 bases and J by 2 bases, with 5 bases of the junction left unmatched. Germline assignment: CDR1 SGHAT and CDR2 FQNNGV. The CDR3 region is CASSATSGGPTDTQYF. CDR3 nucleotides: TGTGCCAGCAGCGCCACTAGCGGGGGGCCCACAGATACGCAGTATTTT.

On this clone itself: The junction departs from the called germline gene at one end, perhaps through a read error. The chain has TRBV28 and TRBJ2-5, with 8 bases lining up with TRBD2. In germline, CDR1 is MDHEN, CDR2 SYDVKM. This CDR3 spans 15 amino acids. The DNA of the CDR3 is TGTGCCACCAGTTCCCATAGCGGGGTACAAGAGACCCAGTACTTC. As protein: CATSSHSGVQETQYF.

The CDR3 reads CAWSVPGGGEKLFF. CDR3 sequence (DNA): TGTGCCTGGAGTGTACCGGGGGGCGGTGAAAAACTGTTTTTT. The rearrangement links TRBV30 to TRBJ1-4, with D possibly TRBD1 on 6 matching bases. Trimming removed 0 bases at V and 7 bases at J, with 12 bases between. The CDR3 spans 14 residues. Germline lookup yields CDR1 GTSNPN and CDR2 SVGIG (reference sequence).

The chain links TRBV6-1 to TRBJ1-1; 8 positions match TRBD1. The CDR3 length is 11 residues. Germline trimming cut 6 bases from V and 6 bases from J; bases unmatched to any gene: 0. Per germline, CDR1 MNHNS and CDR2 SASEGT. CDR3 sequence reads: CASRTGAEAFF. The CDR3 DNA reads TGTGCCAGCAGGACAGGGGCTGAAGCTTTCTTT.

V usage is TRBV14 and J usage is TRBJ2-5, with 9 bases fitting TRBD2. Germline assignment: CDR1 SGHDN and CDR2 FVKESK. With V trimmed by 6 bases and J by 5 bases, 4 bases remained unmatched. This CDR3 is 13 amino acids long. The CDR3 bases are TGTGCCAGCAGTCGACTAGCGGTTGAGACCCAGTACTTC. This sequence encodes CASSRLAVETQYF.

V gene TRBV29-1 combines with J gene TRBJ2-5; 7 nucleotides line up with TRBD1. The J call may be mistaken, given a closer DNA end match to TRBJ2-7. The CDR3 runs 13 residues. In germline, CDR1 is SQVTM, CDR2 ANQGSEA. In DNA form, the CDR3 reads TGCAGCGTTGAAGACACAGGGGTATACGAGCAGTACTTC. Its translation is CSVEDTGVYEQYF.

The chain is built from TRBV14 and TRBJ2-7, with a possible D match to TRBD2 (6 bases). The V end lost 4 bases, the J end lost 6 bases, and 28 bases lay between the germline ends. Germline V gene lookup returns CDR1 SGHDN and CDR2 FVKESK. The CDR3 contains 18 residues. This CDR3 reads CASSPTGDWGVRTSEQYF. The CDR3 region has the DNA TGTGCCAGCAGCCCGACTGGGGATTGGGGGGTTCGGACCAGCGAGCAGTACTTC.

This sequence joins TRBV7-9 and TRBJ1-1, with 7 bases aligning to TRBD1. The CDR3 loop spans 14 amino acids. J was trimmed by 5 bases and V by 4 bases; bases with no gene match: 7. The germline V gene has CDR1 SEHNR and CDR2 FQNEAQ (reference sequence). The CDR3 DNA reads TGTGCCAGCAGCTCGACAGGGAGATGGACTGAAGCTTTCTTT. Translated, it gives CASSSTGRWTEAFF.

The rearrangement joins TRBV2 to TRBJ1-6, with a possible D match to TRBD1 (6 bases). The germline V gene encodes CDR1 SNHLY and CDR2 FYNNEI. CDR3 size: 13 residues. Trimming removed 9 bases from V and 8 bases from J, with 14 bases in between. CDR3 DNA: TGTGCCAGTCACAGGGAAGTGGATTCACCCCTCCACTTT. It specifies CASHREVDSPLHF.

The chain employs TRBV7-3 and TRBJ2-3, with 9 bases lining up with TRBD2. This CDR3 comprises 17 residues. Germline V gives CDR1 SGHTA, CDR2 FQGTGA. After removal of 5 bases from V and 5 bases from J, the junction contained 14 bases not matched to a gene. The CDR3 here is CASSPSLGLAVEDTQYF. DNA of the CDR3: TGTGCCAGCAGCCCTTCACTGGGACTAGCAGTTGAAGATACGCAGTATTTT.

The chain links TRBV6-1 to TRBJ1-1, with 9 bases that match TRBD1. CDR3 size: 14 residues. Germline V gene lookup returns CDR1 MNHNS and CDR2 SASEGT. Germline trimming cut 9 bases from V and 6 bases from J; bases unmatched to any gene: 11. The CDR3 nucleotides are TGTGCCAGTTGCCCCGGGACAGGGATATCTGAAGCTTTCTTT. As protein: CASCPGTGISEAFF.

The chain couples TRBV18 to TRBJ2-2; D is undetermined. CDR3 length equals 15 residues. Trimming took 3 bases from V and 0 from J, leaving 8 bases between them. CDR1 and CDR2 from the germline V gene are KGHSH and LQKENI. The chain's CDR3 is CASSPGPTNTGELFF. For the CDR3, the DNA is TGTGCCAGCTCACCTGGGCCAACGAACACCGGGGAGCTGTTTTTT.

For the CDR3, the DNA is TGCGCCAGCAGCCCAGCCGGGGGGGAGCATCTGAACACTGAAGCTTTCTTT. Translation gives CASSPAGGEHLNTEAFF. The chain joins TRBV4-3 to TRBJ1-1; a possible D gene is TRBD1 (5 bases). Per the germline V gene, CDR1 is LGHNA and CDR2 is YSLEER. This CDR3 has 17 residues. V lost 4 bases, J lost 0 bases, and 18 bases lay in between.